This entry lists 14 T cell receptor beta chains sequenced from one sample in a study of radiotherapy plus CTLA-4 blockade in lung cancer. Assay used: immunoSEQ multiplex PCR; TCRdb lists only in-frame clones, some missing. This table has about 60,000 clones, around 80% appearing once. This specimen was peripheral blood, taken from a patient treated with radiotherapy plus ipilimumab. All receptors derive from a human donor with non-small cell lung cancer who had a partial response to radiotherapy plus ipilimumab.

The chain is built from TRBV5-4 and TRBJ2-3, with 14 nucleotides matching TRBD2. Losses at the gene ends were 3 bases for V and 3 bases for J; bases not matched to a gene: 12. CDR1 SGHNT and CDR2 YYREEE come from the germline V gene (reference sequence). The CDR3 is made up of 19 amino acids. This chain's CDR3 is CASSSGLGLAGGGTDTQYF. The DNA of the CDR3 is TGTGCCAGCAGCTCGGGCCTCGGACTAGCGGGGGGCGGGACAGATACGCAGTATTTT.

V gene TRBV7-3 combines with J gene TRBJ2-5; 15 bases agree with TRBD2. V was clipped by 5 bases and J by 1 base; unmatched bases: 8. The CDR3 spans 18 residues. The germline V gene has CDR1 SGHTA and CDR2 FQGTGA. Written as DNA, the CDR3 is TGTGCCAGCAGCCTCGGGACTAGCGGGGGGTACTCCCAAGAGACCCAGTACTTC. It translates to CASSLGTSGGYSQETQYF. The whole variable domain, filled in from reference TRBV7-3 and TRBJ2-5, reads GAGVSQTPSNKVTEKGKYVELRCDPISGHTALYWYRQSLGQGPEFLIYFQGTGAADDSGLPNDRFFAVRPEGSVSTLKIQRTERGDSAVYLCASSLGTSGGYSQETQYFGPGTRLLVL.

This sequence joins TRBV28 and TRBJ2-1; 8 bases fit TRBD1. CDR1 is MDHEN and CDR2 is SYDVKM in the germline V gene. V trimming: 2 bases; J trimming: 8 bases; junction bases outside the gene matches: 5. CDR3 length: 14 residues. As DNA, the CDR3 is TGTGCCAGCAGTTTAACAGGGGGGCGCGATGAGCAGTTCTTC. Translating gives CASSLTGGRDEQFF.

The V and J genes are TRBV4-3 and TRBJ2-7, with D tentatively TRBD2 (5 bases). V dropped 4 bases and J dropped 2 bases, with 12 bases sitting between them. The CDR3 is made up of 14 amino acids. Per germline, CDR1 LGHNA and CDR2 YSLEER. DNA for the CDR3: TGCGCCAGCAGCCCCCGGACCGGGGCCTACGAGCAGTACTTC. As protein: CASSPRTGAYEQYF.

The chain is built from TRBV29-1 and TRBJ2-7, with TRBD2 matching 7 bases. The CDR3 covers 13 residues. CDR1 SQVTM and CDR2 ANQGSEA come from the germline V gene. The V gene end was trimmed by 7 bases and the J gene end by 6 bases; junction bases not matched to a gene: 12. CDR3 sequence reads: CSGQAFGGSEQYF. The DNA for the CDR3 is TGCAGCGGTCAGGCCTTTGGCGGGAGCGAGCAGTACTTC.

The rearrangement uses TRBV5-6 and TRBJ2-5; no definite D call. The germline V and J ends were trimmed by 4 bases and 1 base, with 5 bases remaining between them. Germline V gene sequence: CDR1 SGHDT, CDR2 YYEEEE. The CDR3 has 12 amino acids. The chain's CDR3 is CASSAFQETQYF. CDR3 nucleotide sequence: TGTGCCAGCAGCGCGTTCCAAGAGACCCAGTACTTC.

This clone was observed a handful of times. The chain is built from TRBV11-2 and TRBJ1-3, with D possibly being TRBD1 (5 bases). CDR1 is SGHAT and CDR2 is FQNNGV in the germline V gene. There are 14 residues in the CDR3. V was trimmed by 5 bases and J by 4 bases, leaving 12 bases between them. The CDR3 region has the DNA TGTGCCAGCAGCCAACCCGGGGGGGGAAACACCATATATTTT. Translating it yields CASSQPGGGNTIYF.

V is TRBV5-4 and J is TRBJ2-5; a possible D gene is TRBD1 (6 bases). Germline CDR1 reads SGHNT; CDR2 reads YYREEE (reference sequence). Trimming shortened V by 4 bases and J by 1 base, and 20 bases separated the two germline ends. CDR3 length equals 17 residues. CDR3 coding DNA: TGTGCCAGCAGCCCCGCCCGCCGGGACACCGTCCAAGAGACCCAGTACTTC. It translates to CASSPARRDTVQETQYF.

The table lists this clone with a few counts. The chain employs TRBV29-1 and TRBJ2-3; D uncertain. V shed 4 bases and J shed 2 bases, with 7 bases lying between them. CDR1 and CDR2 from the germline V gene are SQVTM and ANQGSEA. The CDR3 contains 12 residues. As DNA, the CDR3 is TGCAGCGTTGTTGGCCTCACAGATACGCAGTATTTT. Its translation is CSVVGLTDTQYF.

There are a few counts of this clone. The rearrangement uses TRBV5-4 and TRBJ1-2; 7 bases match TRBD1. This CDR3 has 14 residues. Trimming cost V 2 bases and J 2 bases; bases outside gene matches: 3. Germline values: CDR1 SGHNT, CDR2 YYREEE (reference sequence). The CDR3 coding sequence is TGTGCCAGCAGCTTAGACAGGGCAAACTATGGCTACACCTTC. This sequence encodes CASSLDRANYGYTF.

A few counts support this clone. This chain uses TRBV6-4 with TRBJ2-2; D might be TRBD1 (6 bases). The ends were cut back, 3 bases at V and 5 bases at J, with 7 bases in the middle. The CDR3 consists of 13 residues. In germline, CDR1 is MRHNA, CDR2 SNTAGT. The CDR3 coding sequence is TGTGCCAGCAGTGAACAGGGTACCGGGGAGCTGTTTTTT. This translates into CASSEQGTGELFF.

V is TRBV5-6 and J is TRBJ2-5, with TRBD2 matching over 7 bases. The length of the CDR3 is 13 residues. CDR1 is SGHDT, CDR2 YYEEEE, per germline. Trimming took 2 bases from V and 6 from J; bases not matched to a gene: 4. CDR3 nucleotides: TGTGCCAGCAGCTTTGGGGGGGAACAGACCCAGTACTTC. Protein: CASSFGGEQTQYF.

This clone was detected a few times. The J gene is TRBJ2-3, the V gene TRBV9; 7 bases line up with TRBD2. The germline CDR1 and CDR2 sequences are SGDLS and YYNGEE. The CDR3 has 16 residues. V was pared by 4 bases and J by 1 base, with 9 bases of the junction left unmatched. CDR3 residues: CASSFGAGDRTDTQYF. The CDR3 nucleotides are TGTGCCAGCAGCTTCGGGGCGGGGGACCGCACAGATACGCAGTATTTT.

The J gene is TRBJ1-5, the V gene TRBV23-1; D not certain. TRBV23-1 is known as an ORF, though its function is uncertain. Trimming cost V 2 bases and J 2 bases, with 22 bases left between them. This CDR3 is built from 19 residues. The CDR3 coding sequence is TGCGCCAGCAGTCAAGGGCACCCTAATGGATATATTGGCAATCAGCCCCAGCATTTT. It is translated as CASSQGHPNGYIGNQPQHF.